A single T cell receptor (beta chain) is shown here with its context. This sample is drawn from a study of T cell repertoires in cytomegalovirus infection. Via MiXCR, TCRdb re-called the reads, giving one row per CDR3 protein. The sample holds around 740,000 distinct CDR3 sequences, 35% seen once. Unmatched junction bases numbered 7, after V lost 0 bases and J lost 1 base. The CDR3 contains 17 residues. Germline values: CDR1 MNHNS, CDR2 SASEGT. The material sequenced was PBMCs. The genes are TRBV6-1 and TRBJ2-5; 8 bases are a match to TRBD1. The receptor comes from a human donor in good health (CMV status not recorded). Some clones in this sample may be carry-over from other donors' samples. The CDR3 region is CASSEAGGTGGQETQYF. The CDR3 DNA reads TGTGCCAGCAGTGAAGCTGGGGGGACAGGAGGCCAAGAGACCCAGTACTTC.